A selection of T cell receptor beta chains follows, all from one sample in a study of neurological immune-mediated disorders. TCRdb reprocessed the 5' RACE reads via MiXCR and lists one record per CDR3 protein. The table shows about 29,000 distinct CDR3 sequences, with 2.5% to 4% occurring only once. The sequencing input was PBMCs. The receptor source for this set is a young woman with multiple sclerosis. Each CDR3 is given with its conserved first and last residue. The D gene is left open where the match is weak. Clone size is shown for a subset of rows, as once, few, many or a class of expanded clone.

d_call: -; v_call: TRBV7-9; j_call: TRBJ2-7; clone_size: many; cdr3_aa: CASSPGSYEQYF; cdr3_nt: TGTGCCAGCAGCCCGGGGAGCTACGAGCAGTACTTC
d_call: TRBD2; v_call: TRBV11-2; j_call: TRBJ2-3; clone_size: many; cdr3_aa: CASSWLAGGPDTQYF; cdr3_nt: TGTGCCAGCAGCTGGCTAGCGGGAGGGCCAGATACGCAGTATTTT
d_call: -; v_call: TRBV12-3/TRBV12-4; j_call: TRBJ2-7; clone_size: many; cdr3_aa: CASSGVVSSYEQYF; cdr3_nt: TGTGCCAGCAGTGGGGTGGTCAGCTCCTACGAGCAGTACTTC
d_call: -; v_call: TRBV7-2; j_call: TRBJ2-7; clone_size: many; cdr3_aa: CASSLEWAPQGQYF; cdr3_nt: TGTGCCAGCAGCTTAGAATGGGCCCCTCAGGGGCAGTACTTC
d_call: -; v_call: TRBV18; j_call: TRBJ2-7; clone_size: many; cdr3_aa: CASSPIVSSYEQYF; cdr3_nt: TGTGCCAGCTCCCCTATTGTGAGCTCCTACGAGCAGTACTTC
d_call: -; v_call: TRBV6-5; j_call: TRBJ2-7; clone_size: many; cdr3_aa: CASSSPSTGYSYEQYF; cdr3_nt: TGTGCCAGCAGTTCCCCCTCCACGGGCTATTCCTACGAGCAGTACTTC
d_call: -; v_call: TRBV6-5; j_call: TRBJ1-6; clone_size: many; cdr3_aa: CASSYFSGVGNSPLHF; cdr3_nt: TGTGCCAGCAGTTACTTCTCAGGGGTTGGGAATTCACCCCTCCACTTT
d_call: -; v_call: TRBV18; j_call: TRBJ1-1; clone_size: many; cdr3_aa: CASSPGLGWNTEAFF; cdr3_nt: TGTGCCAGCTCACCAGGATTGGGCTGGAACACTGAAGCTTTCTTT
d_call: TRBD1; v_call: TRBV12-3/TRBV12-4; j_call: TRBJ1-6; clone_size: few; cdr3_aa: CASSLDRLNNSPLNF; cdr3_nt: TGTGCCAGCAGTTTGGACAGGCTAAATAATTCACCCCTCAACTTT
d_call: -; v_call: TRBV5-1; j_call: TRBJ2-6; clone_size: many; cdr3_aa: CASMSGSGANVLTF; cdr3_nt: TGCGCCAGCATGTCGGGATCCGGGGCCAACGTCCTGACTTTC
d_call: -; v_call: TRBV20-1; j_call: TRBJ1-5; clone_size: many; cdr3_aa: CSAREGGGNQPQNF; cdr3_nt: TGCAGTGCTAGAGAAGGGGGTGGGAATCAGCCCCAGAATTTT
d_call: -; v_call: TRBV5-1; j_call: TRBJ1-1; clone_size: -; cdr3_aa: CASSPYPGENTEAFF; cdr3_nt: TGCGCCAGCAGCCCCTACCCGGGGGAGAACACTGAAGCTTTCTTT
d_call: -; v_call: TRBV6-1; j_call: TRBJ2-2; clone_size: many; cdr3_aa: CASSRGGGLAGELFF; cdr3_nt: TGTGCCAGCAGCAGAGGGGGGGGGCTTGCCGGGGAGCTGTTTTTT
d_call: TRBD2; v_call: TRBV5-1; j_call: TRBJ2-1; clone_size: medium-sized; cdr3_aa: CASSPPGLDLYNEQFF; cdr3_nt: TGCGCCAGCAGCCCGCCGGGACTAGATCTATACAATGAGCAGTTCTTC
d_call: -; v_call: TRBV15; j_call: TRBJ1-5; clone_size: many; cdr3_aa: CATSRDFAYGNQPQHF; cdr3_nt: TGTGCCACCAGCAGAGATTTCGCGTATGGCAATCAGCCCCAGCATTTT
d_call: TRBD1; v_call: TRBV12-3/TRBV12-4; j_call: TRBJ1-6; clone_size: -; cdr3_aa: CASSMGGQGLSPLHF; cdr3_nt: TGTGCCAGCAGTATGGGGGGACAGGGTTTATCACCCCTCCACTTT
d_call: -; v_call: TRBV6-9; j_call: TRBJ1-1; clone_size: many; cdr3_aa: CASRLKLDGRTEAFF; cdr3_nt: TGTGCCAGCAGGCTGAAACTCGACGGGAGAACTGAAGCTTTCTTT
d_call: -; v_call: TRBV7-9; j_call: TRBJ1-2; clone_size: many; cdr3_aa: CASSLVAGSNYGYTF; cdr3_nt: TGTGCCAGCAGCTTAGTTGCAGGGTCTAACTATGGCTACACCTTC
d_call: TRBD2; v_call: TRBV11-2; j_call: TRBJ2-1; clone_size: few; cdr3_aa: CASSLQGRGADEQFF; cdr3_nt: TGTGCCAGCAGCTTACAGGGGCGGGGGGCGGATGAGCAGTTCTTC